Listed below are T cell receptor beta chains from one sample, sequenced in a study of PD-1 blockade in mismatch repair-deficient tumors. The repertoire was sequenced with immunoSEQ multiplex PCR; TCRdb's copy has only in-frame clones and lacks some. The sample yields under 150,000 clones, about 85% seen once. The sequencing here drew on peripheral blood, taken 44 weeks after starting pembrolizumab. The receptors here all came from an adult with mismatch repair-deficient cancer. The CDR3 runs from the conserved cysteine through the conserved F or W. The D gene is left open where the match is weak. Size tells how often a clone was seen (once, few, many) or the class of an expanded clone, and some rows leave it out.

size,J,D,V,DNA,CDR3
.,TRBJ2-1,TRBD1,TRBV12-5,TGTGCTAGTGCCTGGACAGGAAAGCTCGTCTACAATGAGCAGTTCTTC,CASAWTGKLVYNEQFF
.,TRBJ2-1,TRBD2,TRBV7-8,TGTGCCAGCAGCCTAGGGACTAGCGGGAGGGATTACAATGAGCAGTTCTTC,CASSLGTSGRDYNEQFF
.,TRBJ2-2,.,TRBV5-1,TGCGCCAGCAGCTTCTCTCCTGGGGAGCTGTTTTTT,CASSFSPGELFF
.,TRBJ2-5,.,TRBV5-1,TGCGCCAGCAGCTTGGTCGAGACCCAGTACTTC,CASSLVETQYF
.,TRBJ2-7,.,TRBV7-9,TGTGCCAGCAGCTTGAACTACGAGCAGTACTTC,CASSLNYEQYF
.,TRBJ2-7,TRBD1,TRBV13,TGTGCCAGCAGCTCCTTACCGGGACAGGGTTTGTACGAGCAGTACTTC,CASSSLPGQGLYEQYF
.,TRBJ2-7,.,TRBV5-1,TGCGCCAGCAGCCCGAGAGCCTCCTACGAGCAGTACTTC,CASSPRASYEQYF
.,TRBJ1-5,.,TRBV5-6,TGTGCCAGCAGCCGGGGGGACATCTATCAGCCCCAGCATTTT,CASSRGDIYQPQHF
.,TRBJ2-3,.,TRBV27,TGTGCCAGCAGTTTAAAACAGGGACGCACAGATACGCAGTATTTT,CASSLKQGRTDTQYF
.,TRBJ1-4,TRBD1,TRBV4-3,TGCGCCAGCAGCCCGGGACAGGGTAGGGAAAAACTGTTTTTT,CASSPGQGREKLFF
.,TRBJ1-4,.,TRBV6-5,TGTGCCAGCAGTTCCCTGACAAGACCCGAAAAACTGTTTTTT,CASSSLTRPEKLFF
.,TRBJ2-5,.,TRBV27,TGTGCCAGCAGTTTGGAGACTTTAGAGACCCAGTACTTC,CASSLETLETQYF
once,TRBJ2-1,TRBD1,TRBV29-1,TGCAGCGTTGAAGGTGAGACAGGGGGCCAAAGCTCCTACAATGAGCAGTTCTTC,CSVEGETGGQSSYNEQFF
.,TRBJ2-3,TRBD1,TRBV7-4,TGTGCCAGCAGCTTCGGAGGGACAGGGAATTGGTCAGATACGCAGTATTTT,CASSFGGTGNWSDTQYF
.,TRBJ1-2,.,TRBV11-3,TGTGCCAGCAGCTTAGCAGGATTCAACTATGGCTACACCTTC,CASSLAGFNYGYTF
.,TRBJ1-1,.,TRBV5-6,TGTGCCAGCAGCAACAGGTTCTCAGCTTTCTTT,CASSNRFSAFF
.,TRBJ2-7,TRBD1,TRBV27,TGTGCCAGCAGTCGGACAGGGGTCTACGAGCAGTACTTC,CASSRTGVYEQYF
.,TRBJ2-3,TRBD1,TRBV27,TGTGCCAGCAGTTTATTCGACAGGGCCGGAGATACGCAGTATTTT,CASSLFDRAGDTQYF
.,TRBJ2-2,.,TRBV6-4,TGTGCCAGCAGTGACTCAGGGAACACCGGGGAGCTGTTTTTT,CASSDSGNTGELFF
.,TRBJ2-5,TRBD2,TRBV5-8,TGTGCCAGCAGCCTGGGTCAGGGAGGGATGGAGACCCAGTACTTC,CASSLGQGGMETQYF
.,TRBJ2-1,.,TRBV4-2,TGTGCCAGCAGCCCTGGGACATCTTACAATGAGCAGTTCTTC,CASSPGTSYNEQFF
once,TRBJ2-7,.,TRBV7-9,TGTGCCAGCAGCCTCCACAGGGAGGAGCAGTACTTC,CASSLHREEQYF
.,TRBJ1-2,.,TRBV9,TGTGCCAGCAGCGTAGAACAGTCAGGGGGCTACACCTTC,CASSVEQSGGYTF
.,TRBJ2-3,TRBD2,TRBV5-6,TGTGCCAGCAGTCCTGGGACTAGCGGGAGTTGGGATACGCAGTATTTT,CASSPGTSGSWDTQYF
.,TRBJ2-2,.,TRBV28,TGTGCCAGCAGTTCCCTACGGGAGTGGCAGTACACCGGGGAGCTGTTTTTT,CASSSLREWQYTGELFF
many,TRBJ1-4,.,TRBV7-9,TGTGCCAGCAGCTTGGGGGGTCGGGGGTCTAATGAAAAACTGTTTTTT,CASSLGGRGSNEKLFF
.,TRBJ2-1,TRBD2,TRBV6-5,TGTGCCAGCAGTTACTCGAGGACTAGCGGGGCCAATGAGCAGTTCTTC,CASSYSRTSGANEQFF
.,TRBJ2-7,TRBD1,TRBV4-1,TGCGCCAGCAGCCAAGTTGAGACAGGGAAGAACGAGCAGTACTTC,CASSQVETGKNEQYF
.,TRBJ2-3,.,TRBV4-3,TGCGCCAGCAGCCAAGATCCTTGGACCCAGAAGGCAGATACGCAGTATTTT,CASSQDPWTQKADTQYF
.,TRBJ2-1,TRBD2,TRBV19,TGTGCCAGTATCGAGGGAGCGGGAGGGCCCAATGAGCAGTTCTTC,CASIEGAGGPNEQFF
.,TRBJ2-3,.,TRBV11-3,TGTGCCAGCAGCTTACCGGGAGTAAGTGACGCAGATACGCAGTATTTT,CASSLPGVSDADTQYF
.,TRBJ2-7,TRBD2,TRBV6-5,TGTGCCAGCAGACCGGGACTAGAGACCTACGAGCAGTACTTC,CASRPGLETYEQYF
once,TRBJ2-5,.,TRBV30,TGTGCCTGGAATGGGGTTTTTGGAGAGACCCAGTACTTC,CAWNGVFGETQYF
.,TRBJ2-7,.,TRBV6-6,TGTGCCAGCAGTTACTCGAATCTAGGGGGGGAGCAGTACTTC,CASSYSNLGGEQYF
.,TRBJ2-1,TRBD1,TRBV7-6,TGTGCCAGCAGCTTCCAGGGGGTGATCAATGAGCAGTTCTTC,CASSFQGVINEQFF
.,TRBJ1-4,.,TRBV25-1,TGTGCCAGCAGTGAGGCAGGGTCAGGAGAAAAACTGTTTTTT,CASSEAGSGEKLFF
.,TRBJ1-5,.,TRBV4-1,TGCGCCAGCAGCCAAGACTCGGCAGGGGATCAGCCCCAGCATTTT,CASSQDSAGDQPQHF
.,TRBJ2-5,.,TRBV29-1,TGCAGCGTCGGAACCCAGTACTTC,CSVGTQYF
.,TRBJ2-7,.,TRBV4-1,TGCGCCAGCAGCCAGGCGGGAAGCGAGCAGTACTTC,CASSQAGSEQYF
.,TRBJ1-1,TRBD1,TRBV27,TGTGCCAGCAGTAGGTACGACAGGGTTGGGAACACTGAAGCTTTCTTT,CASSRYDRVGNTEAFF
.,TRBJ1-1,.,TRBV5-1,TGCGCCAGCAGCTGGGACACCCCGGGGGACACTGAAGCTTTCTTT,CASSWDTPGDTEAFF
.,TRBJ2-7,.,TRBV5-1,TGCGCCAGCAGTCCGACAGGAGACTCCTACGAGCAGTACTTC,CASSPTGDSYEQYF
.,TRBJ2-5,.,TRBV6-5,TGTGCCAGCAGCCCCTCTCCGGGACACCAAGAGACCCAGTACTTC,CASSPSPGHQETQYF
.,TRBJ1-1,TRBD1,TRBV7-2,TGTGCCAGCAGGTTAGCAGGGGCGGGACAGGGCACTGAAGCTTTCTTT,CASRLAGAGQGTEAFF
.,TRBJ2-1,TRBD2,TRBV4-1,TGCGCCAGCAGCCAAAGATCGGTAAAGAGGGGACTAGCGGGAGACAATGAGCAGTTCTTC,CASSQRSVKRGLAGDNEQFF
.,TRBJ2-3,.,TRBV4-1,TGCGCCAGCAGCCCTTGGGACATCACTAGCACAGATACGCAGTATTTT,CASSPWDITSTDTQYF
.,TRBJ1-4,.,TRBV4-2,TGTGCCAGCAGCCAACGCCGGGGGTCTGCAACTAATGAAAAACTGTTTTTT,CASSQRRGSATNEKLFF
.,TRBJ1-1,.,TRBV9,TGTGCCAGCAGCGAACGACAGAACCCCACTGAAGCTTTCTTT,CASSERQNPTEAFF
.,TRBJ2-5,TRBD1,TRBV6-7,TGTGCCAGCATACATGACAGGGGGGACCAAGAGACCCAGTACTTC,CASIHDRGDQETQYF
.,TRBJ2-1,.,TRBV5-1,TGCGCCAGCAGCTTGGATGCGGGCACCTACAATGAGCAGTTCTTC,CASSLDAGTYNEQFF
.,TRBJ2-7,.,TRBV7-6,TGTGCCAGCAGCCCAAACACTAGGGGCGAGCAGTACTTC,CASSPNTRGEQYF
few,TRBJ2-2,.,TRBV5-4,TGTGCCAGCAGCTCCACCGGGGAGCTGTTTTTT,CASSSTGELFF
.,TRBJ2-3,TRBD1,TRBV7-2,TGTGCCAGCAGCTTCGGGACAGCTAGCACAGATACGCAGTATTTT,CASSFGTASTDTQYF
once,TRBJ2-7,.,TRBV2,TGTGCCAGCAGTGACCCAGCTTTGTCCTACGAGCAGTACTTC,CASSDPALSYEQYF
.,TRBJ2-7,.,TRBV6-1,TGTGCCAGCCTCAAGCAGGGGGGTTACGAGCAGTACTTC,CASLKQGGYEQYF
.,TRBJ2-1,.,TRBV30,TGTGCCTGGAGACCCTTGGGTGTTAATGAGCAGTTCTTC,CAWRPLGVNEQFF
.,TRBJ2-5,TRBD2,TRBV6-5,TGTGCCAGCAGTTCGGGACTAGCGGCCCAAGAGACCCAGTACTTC,CASSSGLAAQETQYF
once,TRBJ2-7,.,TRBV5-6,TGTGCCAGCAGCTTCGACCCTCTTAGCTCCTACGAGCAGTACTTC,CASSFDPLSSYEQYF
.,TRBJ1-1,TRBD1,TRBV6-4,TGTGCCAGCCGAGGGGTGGTACAGGGGCGCGGAACACACACTGAAGCTTTCTTT,CASRGVVQGRGTHTEAFF